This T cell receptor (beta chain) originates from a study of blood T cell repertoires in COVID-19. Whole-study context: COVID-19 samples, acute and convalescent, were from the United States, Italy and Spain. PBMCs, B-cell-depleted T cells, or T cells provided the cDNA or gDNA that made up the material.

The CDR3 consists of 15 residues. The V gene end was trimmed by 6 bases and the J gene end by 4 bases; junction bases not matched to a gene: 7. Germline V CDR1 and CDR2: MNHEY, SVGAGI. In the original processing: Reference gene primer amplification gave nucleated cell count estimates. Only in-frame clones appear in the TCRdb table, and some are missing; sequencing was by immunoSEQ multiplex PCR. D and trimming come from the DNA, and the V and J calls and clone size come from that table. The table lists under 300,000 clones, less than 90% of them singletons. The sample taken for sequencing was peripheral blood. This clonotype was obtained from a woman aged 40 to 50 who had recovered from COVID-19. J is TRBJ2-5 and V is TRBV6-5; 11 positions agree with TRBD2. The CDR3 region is CASRAGLAARETQYF. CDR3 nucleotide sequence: TGTGCCAGCAGAGCGGGACTAGCGGCAAGAGAGACCCAGTACTTC.